This passage covers 20 T cell receptor beta chains from one sample sequenced in a study of T cell responses to AZD1222 COVID-19 vaccine. Sequencing used immunoSEQ multiplex PCR; TCRdb keeps in-frame clones, though not all of them. The repertoire consists of 120,000 or so clones, with about 89% occurring once and the leading ten covering 11%. The sample here was peripheral blood, taken on day 0 of MenACWY control vaccination. The receptors shown here come from an adult in good health.

This rearrangement joins TRBV21-1 to TRBJ2-4; TRBD2, as called in the table, went unchecked against the DNA. TRBV21-1 is deemed a pseudogene. The CDR3 has 14 residues. Here the CDR3 reads CASSKDSGKNIQYF. CDR3 coding DNA: TGTGCCAGCAGCAAAGATTCGGGAAAAAACATTCAGTACTTC.

The J gene is TRBJ1-2, the V gene TRBV11-2, with D possibly matching TRBD1 (5 bases). The germline gives CDR1 SGHAT, CDR2 FQNNGV. The CDR3 totals 15 residues. V gave up 4 bases and J gave up 0 bases, with 12 bases separating them. The DNA for the CDR3 is TGTGCCAGCAGCTCGGGGACGGCAGCTAACTATGGCTACACCTTC. It yields the protein CASSSGTAANYGYTF.

Written as DNA, the CDR3 is TGTGCCTGGAGTGTCCTGACAGGCAATGAGCAGTTCTTC. This translates into CAWSVLTGNEQFF. The chain links TRBV30 to TRBJ2-1, with D perhaps TRBD1 (6 bases). V lost 0 bases and J lost 6, with 9 bases in between. The CDR3 totals 13 residues. Germline values: CDR1 GTSNPN, CDR2 SVGIG (reference sequence).

To note about this clone: Just one base apart from a much larger clone, this may be a read error. This chain uses TRBV13 with TRBJ1-1, with D perhaps matching TRBD1 (5 bases). In germline, CDR1 is PRHDT, CDR2 FYEKMQ (reference sequence). The CDR3 has 12 amino acids. The V and J ends lost 0 bases and 7 bases respectively, with 6 bases between them. The CDR3 here is CASSLGTVEAFF. The DNA of the CDR3 is TGTGCCAGCAGCTTAGGGACAGTTGAAGCTTTCTTT.

The V call is TRBV6-1, the J call TRBJ2-5; TRBD1 matches 9 bases. This CDR3 spans 16 amino acids. CDR1 is MNHNS, CDR2 SASEGT, per germline. V trimming: 4 bases; J trimming: 2 bases; junction bases outside the gene matches: 8. The CDR3 nucleotides are TGTGCCAGCAGTGGGAACAGGGGGCAGAGGCAAGAGACCCAGTACTTC. Amino acids: CASSGNRGQRQETQYF.

This sequence joins TRBV5-6 and TRBJ1-2; perhaps TRBD1 as D (5 bases). Trimming removed 0 bases from V and 1 base from J, with 13 bases in between. CDR3 length: 16 residues. CDR1 SGHDT and CDR2 YYEEEE come from the germline V gene. CDR3 nucleotides: TGTGCCAGCAGCTTGGAGCGGTGGGGCCTTAACTATGGCTACACCTTC. Translated: CASSLERWGLNYGYTF.

This chain uses TRBV6-5 with TRBJ2-2, with D tentatively TRBD1 or TRBD2 (5 bases each). The CDR3 runs 14 residues. Germline V gene lookup returns CDR1 MNHEY and CDR2 SVGAGI. Trimming left V 2 bases short and J 10 bases short, with 14 bases between. The DNA of the CDR3 is TGTGCCAGCAGTTACGAAGGGACGGCGCTGGAGCTGTTTTTT. It yields the protein CASSYEGTALELFF.

The rearrangement uses TRBV27 and TRBJ2-1, with D tentatively TRBD1 or TRBD2 (5 bases each). Germline V CDR1 and CDR2: MNHEY, SMNVEV (reference sequence). V lost 4 bases and J 4 bases, leaving 14 bases between the germline ends. The length of the CDR3 is 15 residues. CDR3 loop: CASSYEGKTYNEQFF. CDR3 nucleotide sequence: TGTGCCAGCAGTTACGAGGGGAAAACTTACAATGAGCAGTTCTTC.

The V and J genes are TRBV2 and TRBJ1-5, with a weak D call TRBD1 (6 bases). The CDR3 loop spans 15 amino acids. Germline V lookup: CDR1 SNHLY, CDR2 FYNNEI. Trimming removed 5 bases at V and 1 base at J, with 12 bases between. The CDR3, as DNA: TGTGCCAGCAGTCTCCAGGGGCTAAGCAATCAGCCCCAGCATTTT. It specifies CASSLQGLSNQPQHF.

The rearrangement joins TRBV7-9 to TRBJ2-1; perhaps D is TRBD1 or TRBD2 (5 bases each). Germline CDR1 and CDR2: SEHNR and FQNEAQ (reference sequence). This CDR3 is 14 amino acids long. Trimming shortened V by 5 bases and J by 10 bases, and 18 bases separated the two germline ends. The CDR3 is CASSVPGAGREQFF. In nucleotides, the CDR3 is TGTGCCAGCAGCGTACCCGGCGCAGGGAGAGAGCAGTTCTTC.

The chain combines TRBV2 with TRBJ2-2; 8 positions match TRBD1. The CDR3 is 15 residues long. The germline V gene encodes CDR1 SNHLY and CDR2 FYNNEI. Trimming took 4 bases from V and 0 from J; bases not matched to a gene: 1. In DNA form, the CDR3 reads TGTGCCAGCAGTGTGGACAGGGCGAACACCGGGGAGCTGTTTTTT. The encoded protein is CASSVDRANTGELFF.

The rearrangement joins TRBV7-8 to TRBJ1-2; D is undetermined. The length of the CDR3 is 13 residues. Germline CDR1 and CDR2: SGHVS and FQNEAQ. V was trimmed by 1 base and J by 8 bases, leaving 11 bases between them. The CDR3 is CASSLVNREGYTF. The CDR3 region has the DNA TGTGCCAGCAGCTTAGTTAATCGGGAAGGCTACACCTTC.

The gene calls are TRBV7-9 and TRBJ2-7; 7 nucleotides agree with TRBD1. The germline gives CDR1 SEHNR, CDR2 FQNEAQ (reference sequence). This CDR3 has 15 residues. The V gene end was trimmed by 5 bases and the J gene end by 2 bases; junction bases not matched to a gene: 9. This CDR3 is CASSRGQPLTYEQYF. The CDR3 DNA reads TGTGCCAGCAGCCGGGGACAGCCGCTAACCTACGAGCAGTACTTC. Drawing the rest from reference TRBV7-9 and TRBJ2-7, the complete variable domain is DTGVSQNPRHKITKRGQNVTFRCDPISEHNRLYWYRQTLGQGPEFLTYFQNEAQLEKSRLLSDRFSAERPKGSFSTLEIQRTEQGDSAMYLCASSRGQPLTYEQYFGPGTRLTVT.

V is TRBV4-1 and J is TRBJ2-1; 13 bases are a match to TRBD2. CDR1 and CDR2 from the germline V gene are MGHRA and YSYEKL. V was pared by 6 bases and J by 7 bases, with 6 bases of the junction left unmatched. This CDR3 region has 15 residues. The CDR3 protein is CASRGRGLAGNEQFF. In nucleotides, the CDR3 is TGCGCCAGCAGAGGGAGGGGACTAGCGGGAAATGAGCAGTTCTTC.

This chain links TRBV12-3 or TRBV12-4 with TRBJ2-7; TRBD1 is a possible D gene (5 bases). The CDR3 runs 13 residues. The V end lost 3 bases, the J end lost 4 bases, and 10 bases lay between the germline ends. CDR3 in amino acids: CASSFDRPYEQYF. The DNA of the CDR3 is TGTGCCAGCAGTTTCGACAGACCTTACGAGCAGTACTTC.

The rearrangement links TRBV2 to TRBJ1-3; perhaps TRBD1 as D (5 bases). Trimming stripped 4 bases from V and 5 bases from J, with 18 bases between. This CDR3 is built from 16 residues. Per germline, CDR1 SNHLY and CDR2 FYNNEI. The CDR3 DNA sequence: TGTGCCAGCAGTGCCTCCGGGACCAGTAGAAGAAACACCATATATTTT. Its protein is CASSASGTSRRNTIYF.

The chain carries TRBV7-8 and TRBJ2-1, with 10 bases identical to TRBD2. This CDR3 has 16 residues. With V trimmed by 5 bases and J by 4 bases, 8 bases remained unmatched. CDR1 SGHVS and CDR2 FQNEAQ come from the germline V gene. DNA for the CDR3: TGTGCCAGCAGCGACAGGACTAGCGGAGATTACAATGAGCAGTTCTTC. Residues: CASSDRTSGDYNEQFF.

In its sample, this clone was seen once. The V call is TRBV7-9, the J call TRBJ2-1; TRBD1 matches 7 bases. Per the germline V gene, CDR1 is SEHNR and CDR2 is FQNEAQ (reference sequence). After removal of 5 bases from V and 4 bases from J, the junction contained 5 bases not matched to a gene. The CDR3 sequence is 14 residues long. CDR3 region: CASSNRDRYNEQFF. The CDR3 DNA reads TGTGCCAGCAGCAACCGGGACAGATACAATGAGCAGTTCTTC.

The genes are TRBV20-1 and TRBJ2-3; no clear D gene. CDR1 and CDR2 from the germline V gene are DFQATT and SNEGSKA (reference sequence). CDR3 length: 11 residues. CDR3 in amino acids: CSHRVGDTQYF. Here the CDR3 DNA reads TGCAGCCATAGAGTGGGAGATACGCAGTATTTT.

This clone was detected only once. The CDR3 reads CASSLATGSSYNEQFF. DNA of the CDR3: TGTGCCAGCAGCTTAGCAACGGGGAGCTCCTACAATGAGCAGTTCTTC. J is TRBJ2-1 and V is TRBV7-8; TRBD2 is a possible D gene (5 bases). CDR3 length: 16 residues. Germline V lookup: CDR1 SGHVS, CDR2 FQNEAQ. Trimming pared 0 bases from V and 0 bases from J, leaving 9 bases between.